The clone carrying this T cell receptor beta chain appeared once. This record comes from a study of blood T cell repertoires in COVID-19. V lost 5 bases, J lost 11 bases, and 13 bases lay in between. CDR1 and CDR2 from the germline V gene are GTSNPN and SVGIG (reference sequence). CDR3 length: 12 amino acids. TCRdb keeps only in-frame clones here, not all; method: immunoSEQ multiplex PCR. In the table there are under 130,000 clones, approximately 92% of which are singletons. The rearrangement uses TRBV30 and TRBJ1-6; no firm D call. This sequence was found in a woman of 80 years or more with acute or convalescent COVID-19. The specimen was peripheral blood. The CDR3 DNA reads as TGTGCCTGGGCAGCGTACCGGACACCCCTCCACTTT. Its translation: CAWAAYRTPLHF. The full variable domain, completed using reference TRBV30 and TRBJ1-6, is SQTIHQWPATLVQPVGSPLSLECTVEGTSNPNLYWYRQAAGRGLQLLFYSVGIGQISSEVPQNLSASRPQDRQFILSSKKLLLSDSGFYLCAWAAYRTPLHFGNGTRLTVT.